Presented here are 25 T cell receptor beta chains from one specimen sequenced in a study. Clones were read by immunoSEQ multiplex PCR, and TCRdb kept only the in-frame ones, dropping some. In the table there are around 54,000 clones, approximately 95% of which are singletons. Sequencing was done on a sample of PBMCs. These receptors came from a man between 40 and 49 years old with rheumatoid arthritis.

The gene calls are TRBV5-6 and TRBJ1-1; D is unresolved. This CDR3 spans 12 amino acids. The V and J ends lost 5 bases and 4 bases respectively, with 9 bases between them. Germline V gene data show CDR1 as SGHDT and CDR2 as YYEEEE. CDR3 region: CASRAGPTEAFF. The DNA of the CDR3 is TGTGCCAGCAGAGCCGGACCCACTGAAGCTTTCTTT.

The chain combines TRBV15 with TRBJ2-1; possibly TRBD1 for D (5 bases). The CDR3 is made up of 16 amino acids. Between the trimmed V and J ends, which lost 3 bases and 8 bases, there was a span of 20 bases. CDR1 is LNHNV, CDR2 YYDKDF, per germline (reference sequence). DNA for the CDR3: TGTGCCACCAGCAGGGGTAGGCAGGGAAAGGGCGATGAGCAGTTCTTC. It codes for CATSRGRQGKGDEQFF.

This clone was picked up one time. This chain uses TRBV6-2 or TRBV6-3 with TRBJ1-5; D unclear. The CDR3 has 12 residues. V was clipped by 5 bases and J by 3 bases, with 5 bases between them. The germline V gene has CDR1 MNHEY and CDR2 SVGEGT. CDR3 bases: TGTGCCAGCAGTCCCCCCAATCAGCCCCAGCATTTT. This encodes CASSPPNQPQHF.

The gene calls are TRBV24-1 and TRBJ2-3; 14 bases fit TRBD2. V was pared by 2 bases and J by 2 bases, with 5 bases of the junction left unmatched. The V gene's germline CDR1 is KGHDR and CDR2 SFDVKD. The CDR3 loop spans 18 amino acids. CDR3: CATSDSGTSGGNTDTQYF. DNA of the CDR3: TGTGCCACCAGTGATTCTGGGACTAGCGGGGGAAACACAGATACGCAGTATTTT.

V gene TRBV30 combines with J gene TRBJ1-2; 10 bases align to TRBD1. The trim removed 1 base at V and 4 bases at J, leaving 0 bases unmatched. The CDR3 is made up of 13 amino acids. CDR1 and CDR2 (germline): GTSNPN, SVGIG (reference sequence). For the CDR3, the DNA is TGTGCCTGGAGTGGGGACAGGGGCTATGGCTACACCTTC. The encoded protein is CAWSGDRGYGYTF.

Only a few counts were recorded for this clone. The V gene is TRBV6-5, the J gene TRBJ2-1; D might be TRBD1 (6 bases). V lost 5 bases to trimming and J lost 12 bases, with 23 bases between them. CDR1 and CDR2 (germline): MNHEY, SVGAGI. The CDR3 sequence is 15 residues long. CDR3 loop: CASSQRQETPTGQFF. The CDR3 region has the DNA TGTGCCAGCAGTCAACGACAGGAAACACCTACTGGGCAGTTCTTC.

The CDR3 sequence: CASSGRGLDTEAFF. DNA of the CDR3: TGCGCCAGCAGTGGCAGGGGTTTGGACACTGAAGCTTTCTTT. J is TRBJ1-1 and V is TRBV10-2; weak D call: TRBD1 (6 bases). CDR1 is WSHSY and CDR2 is SAAADI in the germline V gene. The CDR3 runs to 14 residues. The V end was cut by 4 bases, the J end by 3 bases, with 12 bases between.

With regard to this clone: The sample holds other DNA sequences that translate to the same CDR3. The V and J genes are TRBV4-1 and TRBJ2-7; D is uncertain. V was clipped by 0 bases and J by 4 bases, with 7 bases between them. Germline V lookup: CDR1 MGHRA, CDR2 YSYEKL. This CDR3 is built from 13 residues. This chain's CDR3 is CASSQDRAYEQYF. As DNA, the CDR3 is TGCGCCAGCAGCCAAGATCGAGCTTACGAGCAGTACTTC.

The CDR3, as DNA: TGTGCCAGCAGCCTCCGGACTAGCCCGGGGGGCAGTTACTATGGCTACACCTTC. This codes for CASSLRTSPGGSYYGYTF. The V call is TRBV9, the J call TRBJ1-2; possibly TRBD1 for D (6 bases). Germline-derived CDR1 and CDR2 are SGDLS and YYNGEE. The CDR3 has 18 amino acids. The ends were cut back, 4 bases at V and 3 bases at J, with 25 bases in the middle.

The chain combines TRBV12-3 or TRBV12-4 with TRBJ1-5; the D gene is possibly TRBD1 (5 bases). V dropped 6 bases and J dropped 4 bases, with 7 bases sitting between them. The CDR3 covers 12 residues. DNA of the CDR3: TGTGCCAGCAGGGGGCGAAATCAGCCCCAGCATTTT. Amino acids: CASRGRNQPQHF.

This chain connects TRBV20-1 to TRBJ1-5, with TRBD1 as a possible D gene (6 bases). This CDR3 has 14 amino acids. V lost 3 bases, J lost 3 bases, and 12 bases lay in between. Germline lookup yields CDR1 DFQATT and CDR2 SNEGSKA (reference sequence). CDR3 sequence: CSASSQGNNQPQHF. For the CDR3, the DNA is TGCAGTGCTAGTTCTCAGGGGAACAATCAGCCCCAGCATTTT.

The V call is TRBV5-1, the J call TRBJ2-7; D not certain. Germline values: CDR1 SGHRS, CDR2 YFSETQ. This CDR3 comprises 11 residues. Trimming pared 4 bases from V and 7 bases from J, leaving 9 bases between. Here the CDR3 reads CASSTPGEQYF. The CDR3 nucleotides read TGCGCCAGCAGCACCCCCGGAGAGCAGTACTTC.

This chain joins TRBV4-3 and TRBJ2-1; a weak D match, TRBD1 (9 bases). Trimming stripped 1 base from V and 7 bases from J, with 23 bases between. Germline assignment: CDR1 LGHNA and CDR2 YSLEER. This CDR3 has 18 residues. The CDR3 coding sequence is TGCGCCAGCAGCCAAGCCCATAGCGGGACAGGGCGTAGAAATGAGCAGTTCTTC. Translated: CASSQAHSGTGRRNEQFF.

The chain carries TRBV2 and TRBJ1-1; tentatively, D is TRBD1 (5 bases). CDR3 length: 16 residues. Germline loops: CDR1 SNHLY, CDR2 FYNNEI. With 5 bases removed from V and 0 bases from J, the gap between germline ends came to 16 bases. The CDR3 coding sequence is TGTGCCAGCAGTTCCACACGACAGTTCATGAACACTGAAGCTTTCTTT. Its translation: CASSSTRQFMNTEAFF.

The V and J genes are TRBV21-1 and TRBJ2-1; TRBD2, the table's D call, lacks a check against the DNA. TRBV21-1 is deemed a pseudogene. The CDR3 consists of 16 residues. The CDR3 here is CASSGVCGRPYNEQFF. CDR3 sequence (DNA): TGTGCCAGCAGCGGCGTTTGCGGGCGGCCCTACAATGAGCAGTTCTTC.

The genes are TRBV7-2 and TRBJ2-2, with TRBD2 matching over 8 bases. The ends lost 4 bases at V and 2 bases at J; junction bases unmatched: 6. This CDR3 comprises 16 residues. CDR1 SGHTA and CDR2 FQGNSA come from the germline V gene. CDR3 sequence: CASSSRGGSNTGELFF. The CDR3 bases are TGTGCCAGCAGCTCTCGGGGGGGGAGCAACACCGGGGAGCTGTTTTTT.

The chain employs TRBV18 and TRBJ2-4, with TRBD2 as a possible D gene (5 bases). The CDR3 is made up of 15 amino acids. Per germline, CDR1 KGHSH and CDR2 LQKENI. With 3 bases removed from V and 9 bases from J, the gap between germline ends came to 18 bases. The CDR3: CASSPRRLELGIQYF. The CDR3 DNA is TGTGCCAGCTCACCGCGGAGGCTGGAGCTGGGCATTCAGTACTTC.

The J gene is TRBJ2-5, the V gene TRBV5-1, with D possibly matching TRBD1 (6 bases). Germline values: CDR1 SGHRS, CDR2 YFSETQ. The CDR3 consists of 14 residues. V lost 0 bases to trimming and J lost 2 bases, with 8 bases between them. CDR3 DNA sequence: TGCGCCAGCAGCTTGGGGACAGCACAAGAGACCCAGTACTTC. Its translation: CASSLGTAQETQYF.

The chain recombines TRBV28 with TRBJ1-2; the D is unclear. The germline CDR1 and CDR2 sequences are MDHEN and SYDVKM. V lost 6 bases, J lost 3 bases, and 5 bases lay in between. The CDR3 is 11 amino acids. CDR3 in DNA: TGTGCCAGCAGGCGGGACTATGGCTACACCTTC. Its protein product is CASRRDYGYTF.

The J gene is TRBJ1-1, the V gene TRBV6-5; TRBD1 is a possible D gene (6 bases). The CDR3 contains 15 residues. The ends were cut back, 7 bases at V and 7 bases at J, with 22 bases in the middle. The germline V gene encodes CDR1 MNHEY and CDR2 SVGAGI. CDR3 DNA sequence: TGTGCCAGCACCCTGCCCGGACAGAAACCGGATGAAGCTTTCTTT. It yields the protein CASTLPGQKPDEAFF.

The chain couples TRBV6-5 to TRBJ2-2; D unclear. Germline CDR1 is MNHEY and CDR2 is SVGAGI. The CDR3 extends over 13 amino acids. Trimming took 6 bases from V and 0 from J, leaving 5 bases between them. The CDR3 protein is CASRDPNTGELFF. The DNA for the CDR3 is TGTGCCAGCAGGGATCCGAACACCGGGGAGCTGTTTTTT.

CDR3 loop: CASSEPGSASNEQFF. CDR3 sequence (DNA): TGTGCCAGCAGTGAACCGGGGTCGGCGAGCAATGAGCAGTTCTTC. The rearrangement uses TRBV25-1 and TRBJ2-1; D is perhaps TRBD2 (5 bases). V lost 2 bases to trimming and J lost 6 bases, with 14 bases between them. Germline assignment: CDR1 MGHDK and CDR2 SYGVNS. This CDR3 comprises 15 residues.

The gene calls are TRBV2 and TRBJ1-1; a possible D gene is TRBD1 (6 bases). Trimming cost V 6 bases and J 5 bases, with 16 bases left between them. Germline V gene lookup returns CDR1 SNHLY and CDR2 FYNNEI. There are 14 residues in the CDR3. The CDR3 sequence: CASSADRFRTEAFF. In DNA, the CDR3 is TGTGCCAGCAGCGCCGACAGGTTTCGAACTGAAGCTTTCTTT.

The chain employs TRBV7-3 and TRBJ1-5, with D possibly being TRBD1 (6 bases). V shed 5 bases and J shed 4 bases, with 9 bases lying between them. This CDR3 comprises 13 residues. Germline CDR1 and CDR2: SGHTA and FQGTGA. CDR3 region: CASSMGANQPQHF. The CDR3 DNA reads TGTGCCAGCAGCATGGGGGCTAATCAGCCCCAGCATTTT. Complete variable domain (other parts from reference TRBV7-3 and TRBJ1-5): GAGVSQTPSNKVTEKGKYVELRCDPISGHTALYWYRQSLGQGPEFLIYFQGTGAADDSGLPNDRFFAVRPEGSVSTLKIQRTERGDSAVYLCASSMGANQPQHFGDGTRLSIL.

The genes are TRBV5-8 and TRBJ1-5; no definite D call. The V gene lost 0 bases and the J gene lost 4 bases, with 11 bases spanning the gap. CDR1 SGHTS and CDR2 YDEGEE come from the germline V gene. The CDR3 is 15 residues long. For the CDR3, the DNA is TGTGCCAGCAGCTTGGGAGGTTCGGGGAATCAGCCCCAGCATTTT. Translation gives CASSLGGSGNQPQHF.